This TCR beta chain was sequenced during a study of shared clonotypes between healthy human individuals (dated by TCRdb to about 2020). Regarding the study in general: The cohort included a few men and a couple of women between 18 and 49 years of age. For each donor, CD4 naive and CD4 memory were each run on three plates, CD8 naive on two plates, and CD8 memory on one plate. To estimate repertoire size and how much clonotype sharing occurs between individuals, the study deeply sequenced the blood TCR repertoires of five healthy adults. To increase sequencing depth and limit assay-specific biases, TCR repertoire library preparation and sequencing were carried out by different laboratories using diverse techniques. Between about 0.9 and 8.9 billion PBMCs per donor were obtained by leukapheresis.

The full study reports these points: Naive subsets generally had larger estimated clonotype richness than memory subsets did. About 4.5% of naive CD4, 3.5% of naive CD8, roughly 2.4% of memory CD4, and approximately 0.39% of memory CD8 clonotypes were shared across several donors. Pairwise subsampling led to the expectation that sequencing depth would affect the degree of clonotype sharing among donors. Incomplete sequencing was indicated by rarefaction of sorted-subset datasets, despite the large sequencing depth. Clonotypes shared by all four sorted-subset donors showed higher generation probabilities than non-shared clonotypes. The small number of donors limited the genetic and exposure-history diversity represented. Sampling was restricted to blood, and TCR repertoires in tissue are likely to differ from TCR repertoires in blood.

Using the deep immunoSEQ assay, TCR CDR3 regions were amplified from genomic DNA by multiplex PCR. Extracted genomic DNA from each cell subset was spread evenly across all wells of several immunoSEQ 96-well plates, with each plate serving as a replicate. For sorted subsets, approximately 200 ng of genomic DNA, equivalent to around 31,000 T cell genomes, went into each replicate PCR. Purified libraries were quantified with a Qubit 3.0 fluorometer, sized on a Bioanalyzer 2100, and re-quantified with the KAPA Library Quantification kit. Every immunoSEQ 96-well plate was sequenced on a separate single-read 150-cycle Illumina NextSeq 550 flow cell. The paper's processing steps were these. Because the immunoSEQ output included only junctional sequences and no quality scores, the filtering could not be the same as the filtering used for full-length reads. To assign V/J genes and CDR3, sequences were annotated using PyIR, a Python wrapper for IgBLAST v1.9, with IMGT germline references. Reads with weak V/J assignments (E-value above 1e-6), missing CDR3, stop codons, out-of-frame junctions, or ambiguous translated residues were removed. V3J clonotypes were defined as sequences sharing the same inferred V gene, J gene, and CDR3 amino acid sequence. The percentage overlap between two repertoires was calculated by dividing the number of shared unique clonotypes by the size of the smaller repertoire. Three approaches were used to assess repertoire richness: RTK rarefaction, the Chao1 estimator, and Recon v2.1 estimates of unobserved clonotypes. Generation probabilities for all TCRbeta clonotypes obtained by the gDNA method from four donors were computed using OLGA. TCRdb re-hosts the immuneACCESS table, in-frame sequences only. Its copies lack some clones; in the studies checked, an unresolved V gene accounts for under half of them, and the cause for the rest is not known. The DNA gave D and trimming, while V, J and clone size come from that table. This sample has about 2.5 million clones in its table, and around 90% of those were observed once. Around 0.38% of the sample is in the top ten clones.

The donors were healthy, HIV-negative adults with no recently reported acute infections or vaccinations. All donors were Caucasian adults living in Nashville, Tennessee, USA. Magnetic negative selection was used to enrich CD4+ T cells, after which naive cells were positively selected on CD45RA and the negative fraction became the memory subset. Blood was collected by leukapheresis, and PBMCs were isolated by Ficoll-Histopaque density gradient centrifugation and then cryopreserved in liquid nitrogen vapor phase. Analytical flow cytometry was used to check the purity and quantity of each magnetically sorted T cell population. Genomic DNA was isolated from every sorted fraction and measured by UV absorbance on a Nanodrop 2000c. About this clone: The target of this receptor is not known. No much larger clone exists at a distance of one base, and base qualities are not known.

The CDR3 has 17 amino acids, counting the end cysteine and phenylalanine. Only the CDR3 region is kept as DNA, spanning 51 bases read in frame from base 1. CDR1 and CDR2, per the germline V gene, are SGDLS and YYNGEE. V and J lose 0 bases and 0 bases, and a span of 13 bases separates them. This receptor chain uses TRBV9 and TRBJ1-3; matching of 5 bases hints at TRBD1 as the D gene. The sequencing input was naive CD4+ T cells from PBMCs. The sample's cell subset or site label is to be understood as: CD45RA+ positively selected. This receptor was taken from a man aged 18 to 29 in good health. Some clones in this sample may be carry-over from other donors' samples. The base sequence is TGTGCCAGCAGCGTAGCTACAGGACAAAGCTCTGGAAACACCATATATTTT. Its protein is CASSVATGQSSGNTIYF. Reference TRBV9 and TRBJ1-3 genes cover what lies past the CDR3, so the full variable domain is DSGVTQTPKHLITATGQRVTLRCSPRSGDLSVYWYQQSLDQGLQFLIQYYNGEERAKGNILERFSAQQFPDLHSELNLSSLELGDSALYFCASSVATGQSSGNTIYFGEGSWLTVV.